This TCR beta chain stems from a study of T-cell reconstitution after alpha-beta-depleted transplantation in children. This clonotype appeared a few times. The library targeted TCRbeta and was prepared with unique molecular identifiers. In TCRdb, the PCR reads were re-called with MiXCR into one record per CDR3 protein. The sample includes a few hundred thousand distinct CDR3 sequences, about a quarter of them seen just once. The clonotype originates from a boy under two years old with Wiskott-Aldrich syndrome, due to receive a stem cell transplant. Sequences were derived from PBMCs, sampled before TCRalphabeta/CD19-depleted stem cell transplant.

CDR3 sequence (DNA): TGTGCCAGCAGCCAAGTCCGGGGCTCTGGGGCCAACGTCCTGACTTTC. Its protein is CASSQVRGSGANVLTF. The chain combines TRBV3-1 with TRBJ2-6; a possible D gene is TRBD2 (5 bases). Germline V gene sequence: CDR1 LGHDT, CDR2 YNNKEL (reference sequence). This CDR3 spans 16 amino acids. V lost 1 base and J 0 bases, leaving 7 bases between the germline ends.